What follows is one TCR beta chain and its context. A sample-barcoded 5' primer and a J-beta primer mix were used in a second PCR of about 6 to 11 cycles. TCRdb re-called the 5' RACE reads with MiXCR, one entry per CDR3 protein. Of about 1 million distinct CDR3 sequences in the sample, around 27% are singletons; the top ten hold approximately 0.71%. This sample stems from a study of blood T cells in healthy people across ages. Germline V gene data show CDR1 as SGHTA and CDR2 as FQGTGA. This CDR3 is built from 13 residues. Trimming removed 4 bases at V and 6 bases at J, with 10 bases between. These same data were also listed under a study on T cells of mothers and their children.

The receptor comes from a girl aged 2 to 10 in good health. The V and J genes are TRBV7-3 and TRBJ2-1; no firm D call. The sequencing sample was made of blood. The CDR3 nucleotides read TGTGCCAGCAGCTGGCTTGGCAGCAATGAGCAGTTCTTC. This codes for CASSWLGSNEQFF.